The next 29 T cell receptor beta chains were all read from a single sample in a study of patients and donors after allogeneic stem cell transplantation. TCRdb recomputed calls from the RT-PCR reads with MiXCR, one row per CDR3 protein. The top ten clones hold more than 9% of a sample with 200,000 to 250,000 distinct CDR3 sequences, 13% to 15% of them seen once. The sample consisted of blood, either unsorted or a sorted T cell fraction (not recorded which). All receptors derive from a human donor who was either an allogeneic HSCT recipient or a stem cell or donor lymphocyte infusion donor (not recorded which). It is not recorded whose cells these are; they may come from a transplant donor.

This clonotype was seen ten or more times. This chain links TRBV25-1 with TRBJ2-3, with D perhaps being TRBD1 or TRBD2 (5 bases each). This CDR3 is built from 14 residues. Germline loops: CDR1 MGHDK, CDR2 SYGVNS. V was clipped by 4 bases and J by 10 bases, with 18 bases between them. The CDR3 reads CASSAPGTDRPQYF. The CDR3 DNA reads TGTGCCAGCAGTGCCCCCGGGACGGACCGTCCGCAGTATTTT.

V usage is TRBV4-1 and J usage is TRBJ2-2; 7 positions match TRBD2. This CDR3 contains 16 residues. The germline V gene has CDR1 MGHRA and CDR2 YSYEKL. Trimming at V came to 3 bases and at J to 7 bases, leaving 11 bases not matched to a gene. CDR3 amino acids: CASSHLGRGKGGELFF. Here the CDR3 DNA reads TGCGCCAGCAGCCACCTGGGGCGGGGGAAGGGCGGGGAGCTGTTTTTT.

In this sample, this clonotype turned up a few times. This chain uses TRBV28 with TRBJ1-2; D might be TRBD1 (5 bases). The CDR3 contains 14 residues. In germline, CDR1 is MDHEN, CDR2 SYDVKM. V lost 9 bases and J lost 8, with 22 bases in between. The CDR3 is CASYPGAGIGGYTF. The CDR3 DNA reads TGTGCCAGTTACCCCGGGGCGGGAATTGGGGGCTACACCTTC.

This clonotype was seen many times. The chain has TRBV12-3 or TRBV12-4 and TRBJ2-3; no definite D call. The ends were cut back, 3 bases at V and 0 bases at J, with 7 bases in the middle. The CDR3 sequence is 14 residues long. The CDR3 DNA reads TGTGCCAGCAGTTTCCCTCGGAGCACAGATACGCAGTATTTT. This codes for CASSFPRSTDTQYF.

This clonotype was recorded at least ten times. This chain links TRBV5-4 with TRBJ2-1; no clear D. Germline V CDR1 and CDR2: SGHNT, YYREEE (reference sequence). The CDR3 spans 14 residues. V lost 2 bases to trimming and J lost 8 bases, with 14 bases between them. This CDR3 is CASSFVKGGDEQFF. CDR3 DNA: TGTGCCAGCAGCTTTGTTAAGGGCGGTGATGAGCAGTTCTTC.

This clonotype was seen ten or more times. CDR3 loop: CASSRTGGKEDEQYF. The DNA for the CDR3 is TGCGCCAGCAGCCGCACAGGGGGCAAGGAGGACGAGCAGTACTTC. The chain uses TRBV4-1 and TRBJ2-7; TRBD1 matches at 9 bases. The CDR3 is made up of 15 amino acids. Germline CDR1 reads MGHRA; CDR2 reads YSYEKL. The V segment lost 4 bases and the J segment 5 bases; nucleotides outside the gene matches: 9.

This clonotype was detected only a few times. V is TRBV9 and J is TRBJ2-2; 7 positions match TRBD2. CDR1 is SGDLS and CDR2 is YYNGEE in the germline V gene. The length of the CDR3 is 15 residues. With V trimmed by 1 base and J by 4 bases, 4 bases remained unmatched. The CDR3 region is CASSVSGAITGELFF. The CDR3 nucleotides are TGTGCCAGCAGCGTAAGCGGGGCGATCACCGGGGAGCTGTTTTTT.

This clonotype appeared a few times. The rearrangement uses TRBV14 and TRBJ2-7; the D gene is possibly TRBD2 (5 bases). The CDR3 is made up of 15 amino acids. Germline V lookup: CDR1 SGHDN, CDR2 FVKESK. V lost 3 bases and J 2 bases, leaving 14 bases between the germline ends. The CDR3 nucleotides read TGTGCCAGCAGCCACGGGGTAGCCAATACCTACGAGCAGTACTTC. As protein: CASSHGVANTYEQYF.

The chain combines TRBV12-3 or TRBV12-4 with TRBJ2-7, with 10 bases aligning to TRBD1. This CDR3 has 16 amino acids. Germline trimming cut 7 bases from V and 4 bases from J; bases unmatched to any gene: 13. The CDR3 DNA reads TGTGCCAGCACGCCCCGCGGGACAGGGGTGGGGTACGAGCAGTACTTC. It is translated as CASTPRGTGVGYEQYF.

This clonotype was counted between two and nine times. This CDR3 is CASSQGLAGYTF. The CDR3 DNA is TGTGCCAGCAGTCAAGGACTCGCTGGCTACACCTTC. The chain combines TRBV6-5 with TRBJ1-2; D call uncertain. The germline V gene encodes CDR1 MNHEY and CDR2 SVGAGI. CDR3 length: 12 amino acids. The ends were cut back, 5 bases at V and 7 bases at J, with 11 bases in the middle.

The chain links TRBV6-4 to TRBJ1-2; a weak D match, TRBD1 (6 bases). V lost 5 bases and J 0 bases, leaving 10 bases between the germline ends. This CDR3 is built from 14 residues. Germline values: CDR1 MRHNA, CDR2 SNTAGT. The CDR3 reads CASSRGDTNYGYTF. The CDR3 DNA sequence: TGTGCCAGCAGTCGGGGGGACACTAACTATGGCTACACCTTC.

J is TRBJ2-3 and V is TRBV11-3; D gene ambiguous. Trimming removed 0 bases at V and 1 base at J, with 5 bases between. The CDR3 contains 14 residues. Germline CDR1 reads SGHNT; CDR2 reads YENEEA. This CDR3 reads CASSLDSGTDTQYF. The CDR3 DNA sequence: TGTGCCAGCAGCTTAGACTCGGGCACAGATACGCAGTATTTT.

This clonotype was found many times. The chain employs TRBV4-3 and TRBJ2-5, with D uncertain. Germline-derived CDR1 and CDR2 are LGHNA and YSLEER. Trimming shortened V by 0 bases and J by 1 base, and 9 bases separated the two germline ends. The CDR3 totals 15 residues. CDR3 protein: CASSQDNRAQETQYF. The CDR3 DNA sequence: TGCGCCAGCAGCCAAGATAACCGGGCCCAAGAGACCCAGTACTTC.

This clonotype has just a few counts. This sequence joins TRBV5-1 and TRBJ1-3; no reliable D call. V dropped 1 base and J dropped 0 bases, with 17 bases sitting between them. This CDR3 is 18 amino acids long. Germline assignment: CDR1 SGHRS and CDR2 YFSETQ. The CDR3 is CASSLRPSIPTSGNTIYF. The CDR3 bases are TGCGCCAGCAGCTTGCGACCCTCCATCCCTACCTCTGGAAACACCATATATTTT.

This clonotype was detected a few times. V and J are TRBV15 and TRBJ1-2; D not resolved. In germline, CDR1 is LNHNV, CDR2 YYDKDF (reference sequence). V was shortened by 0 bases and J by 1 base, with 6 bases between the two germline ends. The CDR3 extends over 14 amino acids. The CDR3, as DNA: TGTGCCACCAGCAGAGAAAGGCTTAACTATGGCTACACCTTC. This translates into CATSRERLNYGYTF.

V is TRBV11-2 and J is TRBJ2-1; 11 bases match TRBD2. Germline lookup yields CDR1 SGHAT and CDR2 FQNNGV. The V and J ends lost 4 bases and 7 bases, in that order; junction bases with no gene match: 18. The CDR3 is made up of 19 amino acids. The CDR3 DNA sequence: TGTGCCAGCAGCTCCCAGGGAGGAGATCTAGCGGGGGGAGGGAATGAGCAGTTCTTC. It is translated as CASSSQGGDLAGGGNEQFF.

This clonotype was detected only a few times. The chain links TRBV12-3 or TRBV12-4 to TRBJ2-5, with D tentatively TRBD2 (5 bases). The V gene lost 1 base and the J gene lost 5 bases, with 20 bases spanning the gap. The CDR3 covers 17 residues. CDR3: CASSLERLGGLFETQYF. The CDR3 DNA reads TGTGCCAGCAGTTTAGAAAGGTTAGGAGGACTGTTTGAGACCCAGTACTTC.

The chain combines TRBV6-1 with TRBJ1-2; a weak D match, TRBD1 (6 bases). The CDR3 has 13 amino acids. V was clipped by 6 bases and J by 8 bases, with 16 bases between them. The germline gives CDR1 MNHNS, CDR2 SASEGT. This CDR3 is CASRRQQGSGYTF. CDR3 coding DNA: TGTGCCAGCAGGCGCCAACAGGGCAGCGGCTACACCTTC.

CDR3 coding DNA: TGTGCCAGCAGATTAAGCGGGGGGACAGCCTACGAGCAGTACTTC. Translated: CASRLSGGTAYEQYF. The chain uses TRBV6-1 and TRBJ2-7; 9 positions match TRBD2. J gave up 2 bases and V 6 bases, and 8 bases lay outside the gene matches. The CDR3 length is 15 residues. Germline-derived CDR1 and CDR2 are MNHNS and SASEGT.

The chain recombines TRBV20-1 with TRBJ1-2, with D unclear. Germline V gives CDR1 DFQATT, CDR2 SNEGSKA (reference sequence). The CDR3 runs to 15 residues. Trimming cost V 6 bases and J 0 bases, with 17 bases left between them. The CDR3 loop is CSAASPGVSNYGYTF. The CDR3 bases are TGCAGTGCCGCTTCTCCGGGAGTCTCTAACTATGGCTACACCTTC.

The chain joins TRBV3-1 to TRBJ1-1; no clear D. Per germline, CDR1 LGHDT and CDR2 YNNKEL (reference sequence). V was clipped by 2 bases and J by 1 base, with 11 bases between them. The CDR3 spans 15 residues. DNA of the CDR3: TGTGCCAGCAGCCAACGATCGGGTTGGAACACTGAAGCTTTCTTT. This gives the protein CASSQRSGWNTEAFF.

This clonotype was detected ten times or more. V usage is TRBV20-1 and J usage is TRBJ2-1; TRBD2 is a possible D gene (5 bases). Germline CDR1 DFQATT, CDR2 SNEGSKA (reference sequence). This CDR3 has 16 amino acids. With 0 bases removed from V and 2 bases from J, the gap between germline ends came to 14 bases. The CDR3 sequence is CSARDLHRGPYNEQFF. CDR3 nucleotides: TGCAGTGCTAGAGATCTACATCGAGGGCCCTACAATGAGCAGTTCTTC.

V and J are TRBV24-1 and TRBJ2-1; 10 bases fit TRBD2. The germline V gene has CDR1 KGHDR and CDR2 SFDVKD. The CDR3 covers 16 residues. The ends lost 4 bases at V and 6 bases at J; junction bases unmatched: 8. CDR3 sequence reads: CATSETSGGALNEQFF. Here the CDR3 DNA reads TGTGCCACCAGTGAAACCAGCGGGGGGGCCCTCAATGAGCAGTTCTTC.

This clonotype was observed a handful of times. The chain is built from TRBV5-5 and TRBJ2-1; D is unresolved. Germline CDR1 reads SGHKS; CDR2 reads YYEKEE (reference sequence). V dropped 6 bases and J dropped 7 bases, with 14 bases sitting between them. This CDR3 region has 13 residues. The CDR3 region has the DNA TGTGCCAGCACCCTTGCTGCAGTAAATGAGCAGTTCTTC. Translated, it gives CASTLAAVNEQFF. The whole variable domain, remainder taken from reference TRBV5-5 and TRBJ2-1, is DAGVTQSPTHLIKTRGQQVTLRCSPISGHKSVSWYQQVLGQGPQFIFQYYEKEERGRGNFPDRFSARQFPNYSSELNVNALLLGDSALYLCASTLAAVNEQFFGPGTRLTVL.

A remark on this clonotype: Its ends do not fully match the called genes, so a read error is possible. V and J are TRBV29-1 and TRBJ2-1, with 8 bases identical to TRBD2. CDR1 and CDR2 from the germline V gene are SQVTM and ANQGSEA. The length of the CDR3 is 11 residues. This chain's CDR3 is CRVGTSNEQFF. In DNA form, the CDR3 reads TGCAGGGTTGGGACTAGTAATGAGCAGTTCTTC.

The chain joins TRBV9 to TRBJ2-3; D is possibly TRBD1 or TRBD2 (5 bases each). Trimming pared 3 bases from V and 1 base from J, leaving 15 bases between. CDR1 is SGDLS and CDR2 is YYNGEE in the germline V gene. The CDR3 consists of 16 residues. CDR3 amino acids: CASSGPGPIGTDTQYF. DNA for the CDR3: TGTGCCAGCAGCGGTCCGGGGCCAATCGGCACAGATACGCAGTATTTT.

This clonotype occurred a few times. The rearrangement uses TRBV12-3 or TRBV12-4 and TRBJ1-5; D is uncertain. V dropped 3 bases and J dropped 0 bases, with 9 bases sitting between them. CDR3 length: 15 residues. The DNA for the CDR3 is TGTGCCAGCAGTTTTATGTCAGATAGCAATCAGCCCCAGCATTTT. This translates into CASSFMSDSNQPQHF.

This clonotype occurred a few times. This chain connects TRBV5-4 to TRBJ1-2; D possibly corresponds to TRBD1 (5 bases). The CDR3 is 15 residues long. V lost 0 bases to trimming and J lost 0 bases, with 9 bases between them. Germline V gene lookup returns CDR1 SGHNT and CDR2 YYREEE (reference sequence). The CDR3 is CASSLGSTANYGYTF. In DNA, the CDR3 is TGTGCCAGCAGCTTGGGATCGACAGCTAACTATGGCTACACCTTC.

CDR3 nucleotide sequence: TGCAGTGCTAGTCGGGACAGGGGATATGATGGCTACACCTTC. It codes for CSASRDRGYDGYTF. The chain links TRBV20-1 to TRBJ1-2, with TRBD1 identical over 10 bases. Germline values: CDR1 DFQATT, CDR2 SNEGSKA (reference sequence). The J segment lost 6 bases and the V segment lost 3 bases, leaving 7 bases of the junction unmatched. This CDR3 contains 14 residues.